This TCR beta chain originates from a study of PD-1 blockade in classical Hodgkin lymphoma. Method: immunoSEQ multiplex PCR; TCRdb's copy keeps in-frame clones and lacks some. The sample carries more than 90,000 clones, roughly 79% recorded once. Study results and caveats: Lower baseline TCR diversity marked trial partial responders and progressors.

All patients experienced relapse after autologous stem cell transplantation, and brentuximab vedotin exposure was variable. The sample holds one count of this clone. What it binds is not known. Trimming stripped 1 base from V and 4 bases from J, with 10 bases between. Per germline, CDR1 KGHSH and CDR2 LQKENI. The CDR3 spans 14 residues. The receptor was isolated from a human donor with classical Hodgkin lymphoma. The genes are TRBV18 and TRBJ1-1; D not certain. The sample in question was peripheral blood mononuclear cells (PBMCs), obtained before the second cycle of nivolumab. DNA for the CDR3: TGTGCCAGCTCACCACTGCCTAGAGCCACTGAAGCTTTCTTT. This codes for CASSPLPRATEAFF.